This T cell receptor (beta chain) was found in a study of identical twins. Study-level findings and limits: In monozygotic twins, models underestimated the sharing of out-of-frame TCR alpha.

This clonotype has at least ten counts. Its target is not known. Template switching added a universal primer binding site, and final cDNA carried unique molecular identifiers. TCRdb analysed the 5' RACE reads with MiXCR anew, one entry per CDR3 protein. The table includes some 630,000 distinct CDR3 sequences, roughly 7.1% detected once. All of the donors were Caucasians in good health. The same sample was also used in a study of yellow fever vaccine responses in identical twins.

This receptor was obtained from a woman aged 18-29 years in good health. The sequenced material came from PBMCs.

CDR3 residues: CASSSSSQETQYF. CDR3 DNA sequence: TGTGCCAGCAGCTCGTCGTCCCAAGAGACCCAGTACTTC. The J gene is TRBJ2-5, the V gene TRBV13; D is ambiguous. The V gene lost 4 bases and the J gene lost 1 base, with 7 bases spanning the gap. Germline values: CDR1 PRHDT, CDR2 FYEKMQ (reference sequence). This CDR3 is built from 13 residues.